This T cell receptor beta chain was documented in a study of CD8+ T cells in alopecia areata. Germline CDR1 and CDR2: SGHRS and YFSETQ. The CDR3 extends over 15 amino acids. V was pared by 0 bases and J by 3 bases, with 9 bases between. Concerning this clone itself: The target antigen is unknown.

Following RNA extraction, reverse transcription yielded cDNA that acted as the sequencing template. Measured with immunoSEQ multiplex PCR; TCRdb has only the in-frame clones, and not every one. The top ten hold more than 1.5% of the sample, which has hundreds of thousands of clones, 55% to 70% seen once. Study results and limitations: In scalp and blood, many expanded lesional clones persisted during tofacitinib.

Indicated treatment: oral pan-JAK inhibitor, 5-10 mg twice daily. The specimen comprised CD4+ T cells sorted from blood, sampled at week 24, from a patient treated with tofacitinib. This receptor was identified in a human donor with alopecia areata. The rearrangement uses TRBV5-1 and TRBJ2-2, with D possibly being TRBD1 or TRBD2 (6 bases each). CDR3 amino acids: CASSLVGGHTGELFF. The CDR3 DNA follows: TGCGCCAGCAGCTTGGTCGGGGGCCACACCGGGGAGCTGTTTTTT.